One and the same sample provided the 17 T cell receptor beta chains below, sequenced in a study of T cell changes during pregnancy in multiple sclerosis. Here immunoSEQ multiplex PCR was the method, and the copy in TCRdb shows in-frame clones only, minus some. The sample lists about 56,000 clones, 80% to 95% seen once, with 0.5% in the top ten. The sample was CD4+ T cells from peripheral blood mononuclear cells, taken in the third trimester of pregnancy. Receptors originate from a female donor with multiple sclerosis, enrolled in a pregnancy study.

The chain joins TRBV19 to TRBJ2-2, with TRBD2 matching 7 bases. The germline V gene encodes CDR1 LNHDA and CDR2 SQIVND (reference sequence). J gave up 13 bases and V 1 base, and 3 bases lay outside the gene matches. The CDR3 is 12 amino acids. The CDR3 protein is CASSIAGRGLFF. CDR3 sequence (DNA): TGTGCCAGTAGTATAGCTGGGAGGGGGCTGTTTTTT.

CDR3 amino acids: CASSPELSGVKGTQYF. The CDR3 DNA reads TGTGCCAGCTCACCGGAGCTATCGGGGGTGAAGGGTACGCAGTATTTT. V gene TRBV18 combines with J gene TRBJ2-3; TRBD2 is a possible D gene (6 bases). CDR1 KGHSH and CDR2 LQKENI come from the germline V gene. Trimming stripped 3 bases from V and 8 bases from J, with 21 bases between. The CDR3 totals 16 residues.

This rearrangement joins TRBV6-5 to TRBJ2-7, with 8 bases lining up with TRBD2. The V and J ends lost 6 bases and 3 bases, in that order; junction bases with no gene match: 7. Per germline, CDR1 MNHEY and CDR2 SVGAGI. The CDR3 contains 14 residues. The CDR3 sequence is CASSRGGLRYEQYF. As DNA, the CDR3 is TGTGCCAGCAGCCGCGGGGGGCTACGCTACGAGCAGTACTTC.

The chain recombines TRBV5-1 with TRBJ2-2, with 8 positions matching TRBD2. Germline-derived CDR1 and CDR2 are SGHRS and YFSETQ. This CDR3 region has 16 residues. Unmatched junction bases numbered 11, after V lost 5 bases and J lost 5 bases. As DNA, the CDR3 is TGCGCCAGCAGGGCATTGGCGGGGGGCAATACCGGGGAGCTGTTTTTT. Translating it yields CASRALAGGNTGELFF.

V gene TRBV4-1 combines with J gene TRBJ1-3; the match to TRBD1 covers 9 bases. CDR1 and CDR2 from the germline V gene are MGHRA and YSYEKL. J was trimmed by 4 bases and V by 4 bases; bases with no gene match: 5. CDR3 length: 15 amino acids. The CDR3 region is CASSPGQGGGNTIYF. CDR3 DNA: TGCGCCAGCAGCCCGGGACAGGGCGGGGGAAACACCATATATTTT.

The rearrangement links TRBV6-1 to TRBJ2-3; 9 bases are a match to TRBD1. Germline V gene lookup returns CDR1 MNHNS and CDR2 SASEGT. The V segment lost 3 bases and the J segment 6 bases; nucleotides outside the gene matches: 10. The CDR3 has 16 amino acids. CDR3 sequence: CASSERDRVPSDTQYF. The CDR3 nucleotides read TGTGCCAGCAGTGAGCGGGACAGGGTCCCCTCGGATACGCAGTATTTT.

The chain combines TRBV11-2 with TRBJ1-4; perhaps TRBD1 as D (6 bases). Germline lookup yields CDR1 SGHAT and CDR2 FQNNGV. The V and J ends lost 5 bases and 7 bases respectively, with 17 bases between them. The CDR3 runs to 15 residues. The CDR3 here is CASSPRAGAIEKLFF. In DNA form, the CDR3 reads TGTGCCAGCAGCCCGCGGGCGGGGGCTATTGAAAAACTGTTTTTT.

The gene calls are TRBV10-2 and TRBJ2-7; TRBD2 matches at 9 bases. The CDR3 sequence is 16 residues long. With 0 bases clipped from V and 2 bases from J, the junction kept 5 bases outside the gene matches. Germline V gene data show CDR1 as WSHSY and CDR2 as SAAADI. As DNA, the CDR3 is TGCGCCAGCAGTGAGTCTGCCGCGGGGGGGGCCTACGAGCAGTACTTC. Translation: CASSESAAGGAYEQYF.

This CDR3 is CASSLSVNRETQYF. The CDR3 coding sequence is TGTGCCAGCAGCTTAAGCGTTAATAGAGAGACCCAGTACTTC. The rearrangement joins TRBV7-8 to TRBJ2-5; D is uncertain. V lost 2 bases, J lost 4 bases, and 11 bases lay in between. This CDR3 is built from 14 residues. Germline CDR1 and CDR2: SGHVS and FQNEAQ.

The V call is TRBV18, the J call TRBJ1-4; 9 nucleotides align to TRBD1. Germline V CDR1 and CDR2: KGHSH, LQKENI. CDR3 length: 15 amino acids. The ends lost 2 bases at V and 14 bases at J; junction bases unmatched: 12. Written as DNA, the CDR3 is TGTGCCAGCTCACCATTGACAGGGGGGTACCAATTGCTGTTTTTT. Translated: CASSPLTGGYQLLFF.

The chain is built from TRBV14 and TRBJ2-3, with a possible D match to TRBD1 (6 bases). This CDR3 has 14 amino acids. Trimming shortened V by 1 base and J by 7 bases, and 12 bases separated the two germline ends. Germline CDR1 is SGHDN and CDR2 is FVKESK. Written as DNA, the CDR3 is TGTGCCAGCAGCCAAGGAACAGGGATCTATACGCAGTATTTT. As protein: CASSQGTGIYTQYF.

The chain is built from TRBV18 and TRBJ1-1, with D unresolved. Trimming took off 6 bases at V and 1 base at J, with 9 bases between the two ends. Germline V gene data show CDR1 as KGHSH and CDR2 as LQKENI. This CDR3 has 13 amino acids. The CDR3 is CASSYRGNTEAFF. As DNA, the CDR3 is TGTGCCAGCTCTTATCGCGGGAACACTGAAGCTTTCTTT.

This clone appeared once. CDR3 loop: CASSHSGGPTDTQYF. CDR3 nucleotides: TGTGCCAGCAGCCATAGCGGGGGGCCTACAGATACGCAGTATTTT. V is TRBV6-1 and J is TRBJ2-3; 10 bases fit TRBD2. The V gene's germline CDR1 is MNHNS and CDR2 SASEGT. V lost 6 bases to trimming and J lost 3 bases; unmatched junction nucleotides: 6. There are 15 residues in the CDR3.

This chain uses TRBV2 with TRBJ1-2; TRBD1 matches at 8 bases. The germline CDR1 and CDR2 sequences are SNHLY and FYNNEI. The CDR3 sequence is 14 residues long. The V segment lost 6 bases and the J segment 4 bases; nucleotides outside the gene matches: 7. DNA of the CDR3: TGTGCCAGCAGACCGACAGGGGTTTCCTATGGCTACACCTTC. Translated: CASRPTGVSYGYTF.

The CDR3 here is CASTKFQGGSSYNEQFF. In DNA, the CDR3 is TGTGCCAGTACTAAATTTCAGGGTGGAAGCTCCTACAATGAGCAGTTCTTC. The V call is TRBV19, the J call TRBJ2-1; D may be TRBD1 (5 bases). CDR3 length equals 17 residues. Germline CDR1 reads LNHDA; CDR2 reads SQIVND (reference sequence). V was shortened by 7 bases and J by 0 bases, with 19 bases between the two germline ends.

The chain couples TRBV16 to TRBJ1-2; 7 bases map to TRBD1. With V trimmed by 4 bases and J by 8 bases, 10 bases remained unmatched. Germline V gene lookup returns CDR1 KGHSY and CDR2 FQNENV. This CDR3 is built from 14 residues. CDR3 DNA sequence: TGTGCCAGCAGCCCGGGACAGACGAAGGACGGCTACACCTTC. Amino acids: CASSPGQTKDGYTF.

V and J are TRBV6-1 and TRBJ1-3; unclear D gene. This CDR3 contains 14 residues. The germline gives CDR1 MNHNS, CDR2 SASEGT. V lost 4 bases and J lost 2, with 9 bases in between. As DNA, the CDR3 is TGTGCCAGCAGTGCCAAGCAGGCTGGAAACACCATATATTTT. Translated: CASSAKQAGNTIYF.